What follows is one TCR beta chain and its context. Antigen unknown. The data originate from a study of T cell responses to AZD1222 COVID-19 vaccine. The V gene lost 4 bases and the J gene lost 9 bases, with 11 bases spanning the gap. The CDR3 covers 12 residues. Germline assignment: CDR1 SGHRS and CDR2 YFSETQ. Study results and caveats: At 160-218 and 743-854, vaccine-associated CD4 TCRs were dominant, and they spanned spike.

TCRdb's table, derived via immunoSEQ multiplex PCR, lists solely in-frame clones and lacks some. This sample yields roughly 100,000 clones, of which 88% are seen a single time; about 9.1% belongs to the top ten. Material: peripheral blood, obtained on day 0 of AZD1222 vaccination. This sequence originates from an adult in good health. V and J are TRBV5-1 and TRBJ2-1; tentatively, D is TRBD2 (5 bases). The CDR3 coding sequence is TGCGCCAGCAGCATGGCCGAGGGTGAGCAGTTCTTC. Translation gives CASSMAEGEQFF. Drawing the rest from reference TRBV5-1 and TRBJ2-1, the complete variable domain is KAGVTQTPRYLIKTRGQQVTLSCSPISGHRSVSWYQQTPGQGLQFLFEYFSETQRNKGNFPGRFSGRQFSNSRSEMNVSTLELGDSALYLCASSMAEGEQFFGPGTRLTVL.